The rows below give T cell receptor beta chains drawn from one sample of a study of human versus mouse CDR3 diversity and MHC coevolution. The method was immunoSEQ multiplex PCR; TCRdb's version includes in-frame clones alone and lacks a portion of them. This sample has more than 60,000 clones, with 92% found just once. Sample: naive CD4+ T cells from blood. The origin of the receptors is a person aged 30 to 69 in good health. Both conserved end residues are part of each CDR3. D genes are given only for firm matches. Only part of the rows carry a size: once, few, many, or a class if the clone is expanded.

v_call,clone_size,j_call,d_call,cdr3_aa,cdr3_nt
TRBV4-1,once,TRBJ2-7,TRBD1,CASSPSGGRRGQGYEQYF,TGCGCCAGCAGCCCTTCCGGAGGGAGGAGGGGACAGGGCTACGAGCAGTACTTC
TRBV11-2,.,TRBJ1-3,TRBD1,CASSFVGSTGAGNTIYF,TGTGCCAGCAGCTTCGTTGGGTCGACAGGGGCTGGAAACACCATATATTTT
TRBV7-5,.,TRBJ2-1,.,CVRSAPPSGGASDEQFF,TGTGTCAGAAGCGCACCCCCTAGCGGGGGGGCCTCGGATGAGCAGTTCTTC
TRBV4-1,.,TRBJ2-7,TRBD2,CASSPGRAYEQYF,TGCGCCAGCAGCCCCGGGAGGGCCTACGAGCAGTACTTC
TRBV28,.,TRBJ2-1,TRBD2,CASSSSGLAGGRAWFF,TGTGCCAGCAGTTCTTCAGGACTAGCGGGGGGGCGGGCATGGTTCTTC
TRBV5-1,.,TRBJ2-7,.,CASSRARGTYEQYF,TGCGCCAGCAGCCGTGCCAGGGGAACCTACGAGCAGTACTTC
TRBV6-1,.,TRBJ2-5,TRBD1,CASNMGTAQETQYF,TGTGCCAGTAATATGGGGACAGCTCAAGAGACCCAGTACTTC
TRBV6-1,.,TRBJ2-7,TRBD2,CASRELAGGLYEQYF,TGTGCCAGCAGAGAACTAGCGGGAGGGCTGTACGAGCAGTACTTC
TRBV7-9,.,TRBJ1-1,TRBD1,CASTGQGGWNTEAFF,TGTGCCAGCACCGGACAGGGGGGGTGGAACACTGAAGCTTTCTTT
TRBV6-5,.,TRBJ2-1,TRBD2,CASVRLAGINEQFF,TGTGCCAGCGTTCGCCTAGCGGGGATAAATGAGCAGTTCTTC
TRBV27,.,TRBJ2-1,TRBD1,CASRMGQGNYNEQFF,TGTGCCAGCAGGATGGGACAGGGGAATTACAATGAGCAGTTCTTC
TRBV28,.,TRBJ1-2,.,CASSFQGGSYGYTF,TGTGCCAGCAGTTTTCAGGGAGGGAGCTATGGCTACACCTTC
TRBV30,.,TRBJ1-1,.,CACLNRLMNTEAFF,TGTGCCTGCTTAAACAGATTAATGAACACTGAAGCTTTCTTT
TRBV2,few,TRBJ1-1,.,CARHTGLNTEAFF,TGTGCCAGACATACAGGGTTGAACACTGAAGCTTTCTTT
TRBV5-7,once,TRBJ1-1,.,CASSSQRTENTEAFF,TGTGCCAGCAGCTCCCAACGGACAGAGAACACTGAAGCTTTCTTT
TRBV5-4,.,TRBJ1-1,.,CASSLQRSEAFF,TGTGCCAGCAGCTTACAGCGGAGTGAAGCTTTCTTT
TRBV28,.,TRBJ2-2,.,CASSYPGVAGELFF,TGTGCCAGCAGTTACCCAGGGGTTGCCGGGGAGCTGTTTTTT
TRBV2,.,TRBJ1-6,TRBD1,CASSDLGQGIRSPLHF,TGTGCCAGCAGTGACCTTGGACAGGGCATACGTTCACCCCTCCACTTT
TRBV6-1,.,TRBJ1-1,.,CASSYQGYTEAFF,TGTGCCAGCAGCTACCAGGGATACACTGAAGCTTTCTTT
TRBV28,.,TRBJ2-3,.,CASSFQRGTDTQYF,TGTGCCAGCAGTTTTCAGCGGGGCACAGATACGCAGTATTTT
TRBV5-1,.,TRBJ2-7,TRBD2,CASRRTSGEIYEQYF,TGCGCCAGCAGACGTACTAGCGGGGAGATATACGAGCAGTACTTC
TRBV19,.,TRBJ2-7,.,CASSISRDYEQYF,TGTGCCAGTAGTATTAGCAGGGACTACGAGCAGTACTTC
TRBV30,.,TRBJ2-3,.,CAWSRTAASTDTQYF,TGTGCCTGGAGCCGTACAGCAGCCAGCACAGATACGCAGTATTTT
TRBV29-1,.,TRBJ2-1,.,CSVLQGSSYNEQFF,TGCAGCGTGCTTCAGGGGAGCTCCTACAATGAGCAGTTCTTC
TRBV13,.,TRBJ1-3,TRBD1,CASSRDRSLSGNTIYF,TGTGCCAGCAGCCGGGACAGATCCCTCTCTGGAAACACCATATATTTT
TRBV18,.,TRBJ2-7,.,CASSPPGLTYEQYF,TGTGCCAGCTCACCACCGGGACTGACATACGAGCAGTACTTC
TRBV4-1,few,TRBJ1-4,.,CASSVAPSTNEKLFF,TGCGCCAGCAGCGTGGCACCTTCAACTAATGAAAAACTGTTTTTT
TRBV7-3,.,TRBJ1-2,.,CASSGPGEYGYTF,TGTGCCAGCTCAGGCCCAGGGGAGTATGGCTACACCTTC
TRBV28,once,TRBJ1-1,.,CASSLLNTEAFF,TGTGCCAGCAGCCTACTGAACACTGAAGCTTTCTTT
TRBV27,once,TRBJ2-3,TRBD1,CASRRRVGTGLTDTQYF,TGTGCCAGCAGGCGGCGGGTGGGGACAGGGCTGACAGATACGCAGTATTTT
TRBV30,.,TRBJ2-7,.,CAWRFPGPAYEQYF,TGTGCCTGGAGGTTCCCAGGGCCTGCCTACGAGCAGTACTTC
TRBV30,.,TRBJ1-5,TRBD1,CAWSGTGPQPQHF,TGTGCCTGGAGTGGGACAGGGCCTCAGCCCCAGCATTTT
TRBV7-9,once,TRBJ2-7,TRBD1,CASSLVDRGSVYEQYF,TGTGCCAGCAGCTTGGTAGACAGGGGTAGCGTCTACGAGCAGTACTTC
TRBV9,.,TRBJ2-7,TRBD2,CASSPEAGGNGEQYF,TGTGCCAGCAGCCCAGAAGCGGGGGGGAATGGCGAGCAGTACTTC
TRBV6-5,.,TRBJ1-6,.,CASSYSRSLNGTPLHF,TGTGCCAGCAGTTACTCTAGAAGCCTCAACGGTACACCCCTCCACTTT
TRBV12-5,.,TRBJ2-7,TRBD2,CASEMGLAGAEQYF,TGTGCTAGTGAAATGGGACTAGCGGGGGCCGAGCAGTACTTC
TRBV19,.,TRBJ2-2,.,CASSIGPEATGELFF,TGTGCCAGTAGTATAGGTCCCGAGGCCACCGGGGAGCTGTTTTTT
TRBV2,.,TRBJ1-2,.,CASSDNKGVYGYTF,TGTGCCAGCAGTGACAATAAGGGGGTCTATGGCTACACCTTC
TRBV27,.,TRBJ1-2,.,CASSFLGQNGGYTF,TGTGCCAGCAGTTTCCTAGGACAGAACGGGGGCTACACCTTC
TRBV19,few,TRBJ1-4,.,CASSPQGRAEKLFF,TGTGCCAGTAGTCCCCAGGGGCGAGCTGAAAAACTGTTTTTT
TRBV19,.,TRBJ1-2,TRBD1,CASMSGQSSYGYTF,TGTGCCAGTATGTCGGGACAGTCGAGCTATGGCTACACCTTC
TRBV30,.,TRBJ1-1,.,CAWSRIEAFF,TGTGCCTGGAGCAGAATTGAAGCTTTCTTT
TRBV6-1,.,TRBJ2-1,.,CASSEARGGEQFF,TGTGCCAGCAGTGAAGCGCGAGGCGGGGAGCAGTTCTTC
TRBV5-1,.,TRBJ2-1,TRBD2,CASSGVREAAEQFF,TGCGCCAGCAGCGGGGTGCGGGAGGCTGCTGAGCAGTTCTTC
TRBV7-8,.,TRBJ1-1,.,CASSPSSMNTEAFF,TGTGCCAGCAGCCCATCGAGCATGAACACTGAAGCTTTCTTT
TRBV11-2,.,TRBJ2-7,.,CASSLVIGPYEQYF,TGTGCCAGCAGCTTAGTCATCGGTCCCTACGAGCAGTACTTC
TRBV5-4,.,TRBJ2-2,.,CASSLIGAGELFF,TGTGCCAGCAGCTTGATCGGGGCCGGGGAGCTGTTTTTT
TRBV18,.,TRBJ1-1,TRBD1,CASSPRQGDTEAFF,TGTGCCAGCTCACCAAGACAGGGAGACACTGAAGCTTTCTTT
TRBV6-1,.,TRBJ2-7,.,CASSAQGTYEQYF,TGTGCCAGTAGCGCGCAGGGGACCTACGAGCAGTACTTC
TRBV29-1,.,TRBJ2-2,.,CSVGPAGGELFF,TGCAGCGTTGGCCCTGCGGGCGGGGAGCTGTTTTTT
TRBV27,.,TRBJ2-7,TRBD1,CASRGTGFYEQYF,TGTGCCAGCAGGGGGACAGGTTTTTACGAGCAGTACTTC
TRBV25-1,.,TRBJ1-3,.,CASSEGRAVSGNTIYF,TGTGCCAGCAGTGAGGGTAGAGCGGTCTCTGGAAACACCATATATTTT
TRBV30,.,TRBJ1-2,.,CAWSPRGPDGYTF,TGTGCCTGGAGTCCGCGGGGGCCCGATGGCTACACCTTC
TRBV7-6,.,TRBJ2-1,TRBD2,CASSLLAGGWDEQFF,TGTGCCAGCAGCTTATTAGCGGGAGGTTGGGATGAGCAGTTCTTC
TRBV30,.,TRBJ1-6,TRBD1,CAWGTGGSYNSPLHF,TGTGCCTGGGGGACAGGGGGCTCCTATAATTCACCCCTCCACTTT
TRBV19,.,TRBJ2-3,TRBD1,CASSIGRGLDTQYF,TGTGCCAGTAGTATCGGCAGGGGGCTAGATACGCAGTATTTT
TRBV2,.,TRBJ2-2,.,CASSGYRTGELFF,TGTGCCAGTTCGGGGTATAGGACCGGGGAGCTGTTTTTT
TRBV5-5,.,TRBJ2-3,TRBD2,CASSLGMGLAGESTDTQYF,TGTGCCAGCAGCTTGGGTATGGGACTAGCGGGAGAAAGCACAGATACGCAGTATTTT
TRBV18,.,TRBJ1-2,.,CASSPPTQRGYTF,TGTGCCAGCTCACCACCCACCCAGAGGGGCTACACCTTC